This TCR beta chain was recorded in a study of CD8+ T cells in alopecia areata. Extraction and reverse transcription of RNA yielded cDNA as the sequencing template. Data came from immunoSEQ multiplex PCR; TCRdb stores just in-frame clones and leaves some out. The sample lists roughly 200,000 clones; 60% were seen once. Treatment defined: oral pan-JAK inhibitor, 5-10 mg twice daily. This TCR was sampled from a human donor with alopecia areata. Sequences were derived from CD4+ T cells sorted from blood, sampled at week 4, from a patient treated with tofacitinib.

In DNA form, the CDR3 reads TGTGCCAGCAGCTTACCCTCTGGCGGGGCCAACGTCCTGACTTTC. This codes for CASSLPSGGANVLTF. The chain couples TRBV7-3 to TRBJ2-6; D ambiguous. The ends were cut back, 2 bases at V and 4 bases at J, with 9 bases in the middle. CDR1 and CDR2 (germline): SGHTA, FQGTGA. This CDR3 contains 15 residues.